This entry features one TCR beta chain sequence. What it binds is not known. Looked up from germline, CDR1 is MGHRA and CDR2 is YSYEKL. V lost 1 base to trimming and J lost 6 bases; unmatched junction nucleotides: 3. The CDR3 is 16 residues long. 13 Jbeta primers and 60 Vbeta primers were used for the PCR. Libraries were prepared by immunoSEQ multiplex PCR; TCRdb keeps only in-frame clonotypes and omits some of them. The data contain roughly 170,000 clones, 75% to 90% of them singletons. Likely unrecorded immune exposures existed in these nominally healthy donors. This record belongs to a study of cytomegalovirus exposure and HLA in healthy donors. Whole-study results and caveats: Sequence variants that were highly shared formed a cluster that was likely a sequencing artifact. HLA restriction was apparent for most CMV-associated TCR beta chains in a later analysis.

The clonotype originates from a man aged 50-60 years in good health and CMV-seronegative. Sample: PBMCs. The chain couples TRBV4-1 to TRBJ2-2; 12 nucleotides agree with TRBD2. The CDR3: CASSQGLAGVAGELFF. The CDR3 nucleotides are TGCGCCAGCAGCCAAGGACTAGCGGGGGTGGCCGGGGAGCTGTTTTTT.